What follows are 15 T cell receptor beta chains derived from one specimen sequenced in a study of vaccination and CD4 T cells after COVID-19. Described treatment: roughly ten-day PBMC culture with coronavirus spike peptide pools or control peptides (ViraFEST assay). The Oncomine TCR Beta short-read assay generated sequence data from the DNA of cultured CD4+ T cells. TCRdb recomputed calls from the PCR reads with MiXCR, one row per CDR3 protein. There are some 20,000 distinct CDR3 sequences in the sample; 44% occur only once, and roughly 19% lies in the top ten. Their antigen targets remain unknown. This specimen was CD4+ T cells from blood, cultured in vitro, taken before SARS-CoV-2 vaccination. The origin of the receptors is a human donor who received a COVID-19 vaccine.

This clonotype appeared a few times. J is TRBJ2-3 and V is TRBV24-1, with 9 bases identical to TRBD1. Trimming removed 3 bases from V and 0 bases from J; junction bases left unmatched: 9. Germline V gene lookup returns CDR1 KGHDR and CDR2 SFDVKD. This CDR3 has 18 residues. The CDR3: CATSDRGQGMRSTDTQYF. DNA of the CDR3: TGTGCCACCAGTGATCGGGGACAGGGCATGAGGAGCACAGATACGCAGTATTTT.

V gene TRBV4-1 combines with J gene TRBJ1-5; TRBD1 matches at 8 bases. V dropped 4 bases and J dropped 6; count of bases not matched to a gene: 11. The CDR3 has 16 residues. Germline V gives CDR1 MGHRA, CDR2 YSYEKL. The CDR3 sequence: CASSRTTGEVSQPQHF. The CDR3 DNA is TGCGCCAGCAGCCGAACGACAGGGGAGGTCAGTCAGCCCCAGCATTTT.

The V call is TRBV6-1, the J call TRBJ2-7; 8 bases line up with TRBD1. CDR1 is MNHNS, CDR2 SASEGT, per germline. The trim removed 5 bases at V and 3 bases at J, leaving 6 bases unmatched. This CDR3 has 14 amino acids. The CDR3 DNA reads as TGTGCCAGCAGTCTCCGGGACAGGTTCTACGAGCAGTACTTC. Its protein product is CASSLRDRFYEQYF.

Only a few counts were recorded for this clonotype. V and J are TRBV2 and TRBJ2-3; perhaps D is TRBD1 or TRBD2 (5 bases each). Germline loops: CDR1 SNHLY, CDR2 FYNNEI. The CDR3 contains 15 residues. Trimming stripped 6 bases from V and 1 base from J, with 14 bases between. The CDR3 here is CASSKDGAGTDTQYF. As DNA, the CDR3 is TGTGCCAGCAGCAAGGACGGGGCCGGCACAGATACGCAGTATTTT.

This clonotype was seen more than once but under ten times. This chain joins TRBV6-2 or TRBV6-3 and TRBJ2-3; weak D call: TRBD1 (6 bases). Per the germline V gene, CDR1 is MNHEY and CDR2 is SVGEGT. Trimming left V 6 bases short and J 4 bases short, with 17 bases between. The CDR3 runs to 15 residues. The CDR3 DNA follows: TGTGCCAGCAGACTAGAGGGGGTCGCACCAGATACGCAGTATTTT. This gives the protein CASRLEGVAPDTQYF.

V gene TRBV15 combines with J gene TRBJ2-2; TRBD2 matches 7 bases. The germline V gene encodes CDR1 LNHNV and CDR2 YYDKDF (reference sequence). This CDR3 has 18 residues. V gave up 0 bases and J gave up 7 bases; unmatched junction bases: 14. The CDR3 nucleotides read TGTGCCACCAGCAGAGATAGCCCCGGGACGGGGGAGGGCGGGGAGCTGTTTTTT. This encodes CATSRDSPGTGEGGELFF.

The chain is built from TRBV6-1 and TRBJ2-1; a weak D match, TRBD1 (6 bases). CDR1 and CDR2 (germline): MNHNS, SASEGT. With 4 bases removed from V and 5 bases from J, the gap between germline ends came to 12 bases. The CDR3 contains 14 residues. CDR3 region: CASSGKTGNNEQFF. The CDR3 nucleotides read TGTGCCAGCAGTGGAAAAACAGGGAACAATGAGCAGTTCTTC.

The chain joins TRBV7-3 to TRBJ2-3, with D unclear. Germline V gives CDR1 SGHTA, CDR2 FQGTGA. The length of the CDR3 is 15 residues. V was shortened by 4 bases and J by 0 bases, with 11 bases between the two germline ends. In nucleotides, the CDR3 is TGTGCCAGCAGCTCCGCTGGGTTTAGCACAGATACGCAGTATTTT. The encoded protein is CASSSAGFSTDTQYF.

The rearrangement joins TRBV2 to TRBJ2-6; D is unclear. Germline V gene data show CDR1 as SNHLY and CDR2 as FYNNEI. The CDR3 is 14 amino acids. Trimming took off 2 bases at V and 2 bases at J, with 4 bases between the two ends. The CDR3: CASSESTGANVLTF. In DNA form, the CDR3 reads TGTGCCAGCAGTGAATCCACTGGGGCCAACGTCCTGACTTTC. The whole variable domain, remainder taken from reference TRBV2 and TRBJ2-6, is EPEVTQTPSHQVTQMGQEVILRCVPISNHLYFYWYRQILGQKVEFLVSFYNNEISEKSEIFDDQFSVERPDGSNFTLKIRSTKLEDSAMYFCASSESTGANVLTFGAGSRLTVL.

The chain uses TRBV24-1 and TRBJ1-2; D is undetermined. The germline V gene encodes CDR1 KGHDR and CDR2 SFDVKD. The CDR3 covers 15 residues. With 4 bases removed from V and 0 bases from J, the gap between germline ends came to 11 bases. The chain's CDR3 is CATSDTGPSNYGYTF. CDR3 DNA: TGTGCCACCAGTGACACGGGCCCTTCTAACTATGGCTACACCTTC.

This clonotype turned up a few times. This sequence joins TRBV20-1 and TRBJ2-5; the D gene is possibly TRBD2 (6 bases). V lost 6 bases, J lost 5 bases, and 22 bases lay in between. Per germline, CDR1 DFQATT and CDR2 SNEGSKA (reference sequence). The CDR3 totals 15 residues. CDR3 protein: CSASSPGLKGETQYF. CDR3 DNA sequence: TGCAGTGCCAGTTCACCGGGACTGAAAGGGGAGACCCAGTACTTC.

This clonotype was seen a handful of times. This chain uses TRBV6-5 with TRBJ1-1; perhaps TRBD1 as D (5 bases). CDR3 length: 15 residues. Trimming removed 2 bases from V and 4 bases from J, with 14 bases in between. Germline CDR1 and CDR2: MNHEY and SVGAGI. The CDR3 spells CASSYPNGGSTEAFF. The CDR3 nucleotides are TGTGCCAGCAGTTACCCCAACGGGGGATCCACTGAAGCTTTCTTT.

This clonotype showed up just a few times. The chain couples TRBV20-1 to TRBJ2-3; D is ambiguous. This CDR3 contains 13 residues. From germline, CDR1 is DFQATT and CDR2 SNEGSKA (reference sequence). Trimming took off 3 bases at V and 2 bases at J, with 9 bases between the two ends. CDR3 DNA: TGCAGTGCTAGGGGCCCGTTCACAGATACGCAGTATTTT. Its protein product is CSARGPFTDTQYF.

This sequence joins TRBV5-4 and TRBJ2-3; TRBD2 matches at 8 bases. V dropped 4 bases and J dropped 5; count of bases not matched to a gene: 9. CDR1 SGHNT and CDR2 YYREEE come from the germline V gene (reference sequence). The CDR3 spans 15 residues. CDR3 sequence (DNA): TGTGCCAGCAGCCCGGGGGGGCAAGGTGGAGATACGCAGTATTTT. Translation gives CASSPGGQGGDTQYF.

The chain links TRBV6-1 to TRBJ2-7; a weak D match, TRBD1 (7 bases). The germline V and J ends were trimmed by 1 base and 0 bases, with 19 bases remaining between them. The CDR3 extends over 18 amino acids. CDR1 and CDR2 (germline): MNHNS, SASEGT. CDR3 residues: CASSEEGGQFSSSYEQYF. The CDR3 DNA follows: TGTGCCAGCAGTGAAGAGGGGGGACAGTTCTCAAGCTCCTACGAGCAGTACTTC.